The 28 T cell receptor beta chains presented below share a single source sample, sequenced in a study of early T cells in non-severe SARS-CoV-2 infection. TCRdb re-called the 5' RACE reads with MiXCR, one entry per CDR3 protein. The repertoire holds about 97,000 distinct CDR3 sequences, about an eighth seen once, with 5.5% to 7% in the top ten. The specimen was whole blood. These receptors came from an adult who was a healthcare worker with PCR-confirmed SARS-CoV-2 infection or an uninfected control (not recorded which).

At least ten counts were recorded for this clonotype. This rearrangement joins TRBV20-1 to TRBJ1-1; D remains unclear. Trimming cost V 1 base and J 0 bases, with 9 bases left between them. This CDR3 has 14 amino acids. Germline assignment: CDR1 DFQATT and CDR2 SNEGSKA (reference sequence). This CDR3 is CSARGGNLNTEAFF. CDR3 coding DNA: TGCAGTGCTAGAGGCGGTAATCTGAACACTGAAGCTTTCTTT.

As for this clonotype: A single base separates this from a much larger clone, so it may be a read error. The J gene is TRBJ2-6, the V gene TRBV2; D may be TRBD2 (6 bases). The germline CDR1 and CDR2 sequences are SNHLY and FYNNEI. The CDR3 spans 13 residues. CDR3 region: CASSLGGANVPTF. The CDR3 DNA is TGTGCCAGCAGTCTGGGCGGGGCCAACGTCCCGACTTTC. The full variable domain, in which reference TRBV2 and TRBJ2-6 provide the parts outside the CDR3, is EPEVTQTPSHQVTQMGQEVILRCVPISNHLYFYWYRQILGQKVEFLVSFYNNEISEKSEIFDDQFSVERPDGSNFTLKIRSTKLEDSAMYFCASSLGGANVPTFGAGSRLTVL.

Comments on this clonotype: The limits of the CDR3 on the DNA are not certain, so only TCRdb's listed CDR3 is given. The chain recombines TRBV7-3 with TRBJ2-2. The CDR3 is made up of 14 amino acids, end residues included. Germline V gives CDR1 SGHTA, CDR2 FQGTGA. The CDR3 spells CASSDTNTGELFFF.

Many counts were recorded for this clonotype. The chain's CDR3 is CASSKEDDRDRDYSNQPQHF. CDR3 nucleotides: TGTGCCAGCAGTAAAGAGGATGACCGGGACCGCGACTATAGCAATCAGCCCCAGCATTTT. The chain carries TRBV6-1 and TRBJ1-5; weak D call: TRBD1 (5 bases). CDR1 is MNHNS, CDR2 SASEGT, per germline. V lost 5 bases and J 0 bases, leaving 26 bases between the germline ends. The CDR3 is 20 residues long.

There are many counts of this clonotype. V usage is TRBV3-1 and J usage is TRBJ2-7; the match to TRBD2 covers 11 bases. The V gene end was trimmed by 4 bases and the J gene end by 5 bases; junction bases not matched to a gene: 4. In germline, CDR1 is LGHDT, CDR2 YNNKEL (reference sequence). This CDR3 region has 14 residues. The CDR3 DNA sequence: TGTGCCAGCAGCCGACTAGCGGGATATCACGAGCAGTACTTC. This translates into CASSRLAGYHEQYF.

This clonotype was seen a few times. The chain employs TRBV28 and TRBJ2-5; 7 nucleotides match TRBD2. This CDR3 region has 11 residues. The V and J ends lost 5 bases and 9 bases, in that order; junction bases with no gene match: 3. Looked up from germline, CDR1 is MDHEN and CDR2 is SYDVKM. CDR3 sequence reads: CASSLGLAQYF. The CDR3 nucleotides read TGTGCCAGCAGTCTCGGACTAGCCCAGTACTTC.

This clonotype was seen more than once but under ten times. The DNA of the CDR3 is TGTGCCAGCTCAAGACTAGCGGGAGCCCAAGAGACCCAGTACTTC. Its translation: CASSRLAGAQETQYF. The chain carries TRBV18 and TRBJ2-5, with TRBD2 matching 12 bases. V shed 5 bases and J 1 base; nucleotides not matched to a gene: 2. This CDR3 spans 15 amino acids. Germline CDR1 KGHSH, CDR2 LQKENI.

In its sample, this clonotype was seen a few times. J is TRBJ2-7 and V is TRBV15; 9 bases are a match to TRBD2. CDR3 length: 13 residues. V was pared by 5 bases and J by 3 bases, with 2 bases of the junction left unmatched. The germline V gene encodes CDR1 LNHNV and CDR2 YYDKDF (reference sequence). The CDR3, as DNA: TGTGCCACCAGCGGCGGGAGGGTCTACGAGCAGTACTTC. This translates into CATSGGRVYEQYF. Complete variable domain (other parts from reference TRBV15 and TRBJ2-7): DAMVIQNPRYQVTQFGKPVTLSCSQTLNHNVMYWYQQKSSQAPKLLFHYYDKDFNNEADTPDNFQSRRPNTSFCFLDIRSPGLGDTAMYLCATSGGRVYEQYFGPGTRLTVT.

There are a few counts of this clonotype. With a much larger clone just one base away, this may be a read error. The rearrangement links TRBV28 to TRBJ2-7; no reliable D call. Germline V lookup: CDR1 MDHEN, CDR2 SYDVKM. The CDR3 length is 11 residues. Trimming removed 5 bases at V and 4 bases at J, with 6 bases between. The DNA for the CDR3 is TGTGCCAGCAGTACAGAGTACGAGCAGTACTTC. Translation: CASSTEYEQYF.

The rearrangement links TRBV5-1 to TRBJ1-3; D perhaps matches TRBD1 (6 bases). CDR1 SGHRS and CDR2 YFSETQ come from the germline V gene. V dropped 3 bases and J dropped 3 bases, with 16 bases sitting between them. CDR3 length: 16 amino acids. DNA of the CDR3: TGCGCCAGCAGCTCGGGAGGACAGCTTCTTGGAAACACCATATATTTT. It codes for CASSSGGQLLGNTIYF.

The gene calls are TRBV3-1 and TRBJ2-3; 7 nucleotides agree with TRBD2. The CDR3 has 16 residues. Germline CDR1 and CDR2: LGHDT and YNNKEL (reference sequence). With 0 bases clipped from V and 5 bases from J, the junction kept 8 bases outside the gene matches. The CDR3 is CASSQDWLAAGDTQYF. CDR3 in DNA: TGTGCCAGCAGCCAAGATTGGCTAGCGGCGGGAGATACGCAGTATTTT.

This chain connects TRBV2 to TRBJ1-5, with D hard to call. V was clipped by 6 bases and J by 5 bases, with 14 bases between them. Germline CDR1 SNHLY, CDR2 FYNNEI. The CDR3 is 14 residues long. The CDR3 is CASSQGYPDQPQHF. In nucleotides, the CDR3 is TGTGCCAGCAGCCAAGGGTACCCGGATCAGCCCCAGCATTTT.

The chain employs TRBV4-1 and TRBJ2-1; TRBD2 might be the D (6 bases). Germline V lookup: CDR1 MGHRA, CDR2 YSYEKL. V lost 1 base and J 8 bases, leaving 9 bases between the germline ends. This CDR3 is built from 13 residues. For the CDR3, the DNA is TGCGCCAGCAGCCAAGCTAGCGTCGATGAGCAGTTCTTC. Its translation: CASSQASVDEQFF.

The chain combines TRBV20-1 with TRBJ2-5; 11 bases align to TRBD1. Unmatched junction bases numbered 4, after V lost 8 bases and J lost 5 bases. The CDR3 runs to 12 residues. The germline CDR1 and CDR2 sequences are DFQATT and SNEGSKA (reference sequence). The CDR3 DNA is TGCAGTACGGGACAGGGGGAGGAGACCCAGTACTTC. Translated, it gives CSTGQGEETQYF.

This rearrangement joins TRBV7-2 to TRBJ1-5, with TRBD1 identical over 8 bases. CDR1 is SGHTA and CDR2 is FQGNSA in the germline V gene. This CDR3 comprises 15 residues. J lost 6 bases, V lost 3 bases, and 7 bases had no gene match. The CDR3 is CASSFSTGEAQPQHF. CDR3 sequence (DNA): TGTGCCAGCAGCTTCTCGACAGGGGAGGCTCAGCCCCAGCATTTT.

The J gene is TRBJ2-2, the V gene TRBV6-2 or TRBV6-3; D ambiguous. CDR1 is MNHEY and CDR2 is SVGEGT in the germline V gene. V dropped 7 bases and J dropped 5 bases, with 11 bases sitting between them. The CDR3 loop spans 13 amino acids. CDR3 sequence (DNA): TGTGCCAGCACCTTTGGTGGGACCGGGGAGCTGTTTTTT. This gives the protein CASTFGGTGELFF.

This chain links TRBV28 with TRBJ1-1; TRBD1 might be the D (5 bases). CDR3 length equals 11 residues. Germline-derived CDR1 and CDR2 are MDHEN and SYDVKM. The V gene lost 11 bases and the J gene lost 6 bases, with 13 bases spanning the gap. The DNA for the CDR3 is TGTGCCTCCGGGGGTAGGGCTGAAGCTTTCTTT. Protein product: CASGGRAEAFF.

A few counts support this clonotype. The V and J genes are TRBV7-9 and TRBJ2-6; D call uncertain. V was clipped by 1 base and J by 8 bases, with 6 bases between them. The germline CDR1 and CDR2 sequences are SEHNR and FQNEAQ (reference sequence). CDR3 size: 13 residues. The CDR3 coding sequence is TGTGCCAGCAGCTTAGAAGGCCCCAACGTCCTGACTTTC. This translates into CASSLEGPNVLTF.

DNA for the CDR3: TGTGCCATGCGAAGGGACGGCAAAGGGAAGGCCGGGGAGCTGTTTTTT. Its protein product is CAMRRDGKGKAGELFF. V gene TRBV10-3 combines with J gene TRBJ2-2; perhaps D is TRBD1 or TRBD2 (5 bases each). In germline, CDR1 is ENHRY, CDR2 SYGVKD. Trimming removed 9 bases from V and 6 bases from J, with 23 bases in between. The CDR3 contains 16 residues.

The V gene is TRBV6-6, the J gene TRBJ1-1; the D is unclear. Trimming removed 2 bases from V and 4 bases from J, with 14 bases in between. Germline V CDR1 and CDR2: MNHNY, SVGAGI (reference sequence). The CDR3 loop spans 15 amino acids. CDR3 region: CASSYVAGLSTEAFF. CDR3 DNA sequence: TGTGCCAGCAGTTACGTAGCGGGGTTGAGCACTGAAGCTTTCTTT.

This clonotype was seen at least ten times. This chain connects TRBV29-1 to TRBJ2-7; 11 bases fit TRBD1. Germline lookup yields CDR1 SQVTM and CDR2 ANQGSEA. Trimming at V came to 5 bases and at J to 3 bases, leaving 3 bases not matched to a gene. This CDR3 contains 13 residues. CDR3 sequence (DNA): TGCAGCGTTCGGGGGACAGGGGGCTACGAGCAGTACTTC. Translation gives CSVRGTGGYEQYF.

This clonotype showed up just a few times. This sequence joins TRBV6-2 or TRBV6-3 and TRBJ2-7, with D unresolved. The CDR3 sequence is 11 residues long. Trimming took off 1 base at V and 7 bases at J, with 5 bases between the two ends. Looked up from germline, CDR1 is MNHEY and CDR2 is SVGEGT. For the CDR3, the DNA is TGTGCCAGCAGTTACTGGCGGGAGCAGTACTTC. Translated, it gives CASSYWREQYF.

CDR3 loop: CSAELWDGVSYNEQFF. The DNA for the CDR3 is TGCAGTGCGGAGCTTTGGGACGGGGTCTCCTACAATGAGCAGTTCTTC. The chain recombines TRBV20-1 with TRBJ2-1, with D perhaps TRBD1 or TRBD2 (5 bases each). Germline V lookup: CDR1 DFQATT, CDR2 SNEGSKA (reference sequence). The V gene lost 6 bases and the J gene lost 0 bases, with 18 bases spanning the gap. CDR3 length: 16 residues.

CDR3 DNA sequence: TGCAGTGCTTACCGCCGGGACAGGGGTCCCGGGGAGCTGTTTTTT. Translating gives CSAYRRDRGPGELFF. The V and J genes are TRBV20-1 and TRBJ2-2; 10 nucleotides line up with TRBD1. Germline values: CDR1 DFQATT, CDR2 SNEGSKA (reference sequence). The CDR3 loop spans 15 amino acids. V was pared by 5 bases and J by 6 bases, with 9 bases of the junction left unmatched.

The chain has TRBV29-1 and TRBJ2-5; D possibly corresponds to TRBD2 (5 bases). The CDR3 extends over 11 amino acids. Trimming removed 6 bases at V and 5 bases at J, with 10 bases between. Germline V gene lookup returns CDR1 SQVTM and CDR2 ANQGSEA. CDR3 sequence: CSVPGFETQYF. The CDR3 DNA sequence: TGCAGCGTGCCGGGGTTTGAGACCCAGTACTTC.

This chain joins TRBV25-1 and TRBJ1-1; D gene unclear. The ends were cut back, 5 bases at V and 12 bases at J, with 16 bases in the middle. This CDR3 has 12 residues. Germline V gene sequence: CDR1 MGHDK, CDR2 SYGVNS. The CDR3 DNA follows: TGTGCCAGCAGTCTAGGGCCGCGGATCTCTTTCTTT. It encodes CASSLGPRISFF.

This clonotype was seen repeatedly, ten times or more. CDR3 loop: CSARLAGDYEQYF. CDR3 sequence (DNA): TGCAGTGCCCGACTAGCGGGAGACTACGAGCAGTACTTC. The chain employs TRBV20-1 and TRBJ2-7; 12 bases agree with TRBD2. V dropped 6 bases and J dropped 3; count of bases not matched to a gene: 3. Germline values: CDR1 DFQATT, CDR2 SNEGSKA (reference sequence). The CDR3 sequence is 13 residues long.

This chain connects TRBV5-6 to TRBJ2-4, with 7 bases identical to TRBD1. The ends lost 4 bases at V and 4 bases at J; junction bases unmatched: 8. In germline, CDR1 is SGHDT, CDR2 YYEEEE. This CDR3 is built from 15 residues. CDR3 sequence (DNA): TGTGCCAGCAGCCAGAAGACAGGGTCGAAAAACATTCAGTACTTC. As protein: CASSQKTGSKNIQYF.